Below are 27 T cell receptor beta chains sequenced from a single sample in a study of OX40 agonist ivuxolimab in advanced cancers. The method was immunoSEQ multiplex PCR; TCRdb's version includes in-frame clones alone and lacks a portion of them. The sample consists of 90,000 to 100,000 clones, approximately 94% of them appearing once. Sequencing was performed on CD4+ or CD8+ T cells sorted from blood, taken in a trial of the OX40 agonist ivuxolimab. These receptors all stem from an adult with an advanced solid tumor such as melanoma, head and neck, liver or kidney cancer.

The chain combines TRBV28 with TRBJ2-2, with D possibly being TRBD1 (5 bases). CDR1 and CDR2 from the germline V gene are MDHEN and SYDVKM. The CDR3 has 13 amino acids. Trimming removed 6 bases from V and 5 bases from J, with 10 bases in between. This chain's CDR3 is CASSPAGTGELFF. CDR3 DNA: TGTGCCAGCAGCCCAGCAGGGACCGGGGAGCTGTTTTTT.

The CDR3 DNA follows: TGTGCCAGCAGCCCGTTTACAGCGACCTACGAGCAGTACTTC. Protein: CASSPFTATYEQYF. J is TRBJ2-7 and V is TRBV7-9; D not resolved. The ends were cut back, 5 bases at V and 2 bases at J, with 13 bases in the middle. CDR3 length: 14 residues. Germline values: CDR1 SEHNR, CDR2 FQNEAQ (reference sequence).

DNA of the CDR3: TGTGCCAGCACTTGGGCCTTCTATGGCTACACCTTC. Encoded protein: CASTWAFYGYTF. This chain joins TRBV6-1 and TRBJ1-2; D remains unclear. Germline V lookup: CDR1 MNHNS, CDR2 SASEGT. The length of the CDR3 is 12 residues. Trimming pared 7 bases from V and 4 bases from J, leaving 10 bases between.

This rearrangement joins TRBV5-1 to TRBJ2-1, with 11 bases lining up with TRBD1. Germline V gene sequence: CDR1 SGHRS, CDR2 YFSETQ. V shed 2 bases, J shed 6 bases, and the junction held 4 bases outside the gene matches. This CDR3 has 15 residues. CDR3 residues: CASSLGQGATNEQFF. CDR3 nucleotide sequence: TGCGCCAGCAGCTTAGGACAGGGGGCGACCAATGAGCAGTTCTTC.

With respect to this clone: Relative to the germline gene, one junction end is altered; a read error may explain this. The V and J genes are TRBV5-6 and TRBJ2-5; D is possibly TRBD2 (6 bases). The length of the CDR3 is 16 residues. Germline V gives CDR1 SGHDT, CDR2 YYEEEE. CDR3 region: CASILTRAAPQETQYF. As DNA, the CDR3 is TGTGCCAGCATCTTGACTAGGGCAGCTCCCCAAGAGACCCAGTACTTC.

The chain links TRBV5-4 to TRBJ2-2; 7 nucleotides align to TRBD1. Germline V gene lookup returns CDR1 SGHNT and CDR2 YYREEE (reference sequence). The CDR3 runs to 17 residues. The V and J ends lost 0 bases and 5 bases, in that order; junction bases with no gene match: 10. CDR3: CASSLALKGGLTGELFF. The DNA of the CDR3 is TGTGCCAGCAGCTTGGCCCTGAAAGGGGGCTTAACCGGGGAGCTGTTTTTT.

The chain recombines TRBV4-2 with TRBJ2-7; D might be TRBD1 or TRBD2, each matching 6 bases. V lost 4 bases to trimming and J lost 0 bases, with 13 bases between them. The CDR3 runs 15 residues. Germline V CDR1 and CDR2: LGHNA, YNFKEQ. CDR3 loop: CASSPSGAVSYEQYF. The CDR3 DNA reads as TGTGCCAGCAGCCCCTCGGGGGCTGTCTCCTACGAGCAGTACTTC.

The J gene is TRBJ2-5, the V gene TRBV5-6; 8 nucleotides agree with TRBD1. The CDR3 sequence is 15 residues long. With 5 bases clipped from V and 2 bases from J, the junction kept 8 bases outside the gene matches. Germline V gives CDR1 SGHDT, CDR2 YYEEEE. The CDR3 bases are TGTGCCAGCAGGGGACGAGGGACAGGTCAAGAGACCCAGTACTTC. Its translation: CASRGRGTGQETQYF. Supplemented by reference TRBV5-6 and TRBJ2-5, the full variable domain reads DAGVTQSPTHLIKTRGQQVTLRCSPKSGHDTVSWYQQALGQGPQFIFQYYEEEERQRGNFPDRFSGHQFPNYSSELNVNALLLGDSALYLCASRGRGTGQETQYFGPGTRLLVL.

The rearrangement joins TRBV7-3 to TRBJ1-1; no firm D call. The germline gives CDR1 SGHTA, CDR2 FQGTGA. The CDR3 runs 13 residues. V was cut by 2 bases and J by 3 bases, with 7 bases left in between. The CDR3 loop is CASSLRFYTEAFF. In DNA form, the CDR3 reads TGTGCCAGCAGCTTACGGTTCTACACTGAAGCTTTCTTT.

This clone appeared a single time. The gene calls are TRBV29-1 and TRBJ1-3; D remains ambiguous. From germline, CDR1 is SQVTM and CDR2 ANQGSEA. The length of the CDR3 is 14 residues. The V end was cut by 4 bases, the J end by 1 base, with 11 bases between. CDR3 amino acids: CSVGGLDSGNTIYF. The CDR3, as DNA: TGCAGCGTTGGCGGACTGGATTCTGGAAACACCATATATTTT.

The chain carries TRBV9 and TRBJ1-2, with D unclear. The germline V and J ends were trimmed by 0 bases and 5 bases, with 8 bases remaining between them. The V gene's germline CDR1 is SGDLS and CDR2 YYNGEE. The CDR3 spans 13 residues. CDR3 bases: TGTGCCAGCAGCGTAGGGGGTGCGTATGGCTACACCTTC. Translation gives CASSVGGAYGYTF.

This clone was recorded only once. This chain uses TRBV5-1 with TRBJ2-7; TRBD2 agrees at 11 bases. Unmatched junction bases numbered 7, after V lost 5 bases and J lost 3 bases. Germline-derived CDR1 and CDR2 are SGHRS and YFSETQ. This CDR3 contains 15 residues. The CDR3 protein is CASRISGGDFYEQYF. CDR3 in DNA: TGCGCCAGCAGGATTAGCGGGGGGGATTTCTACGAGCAGTACTTC.

The chain couples TRBV2 to TRBJ2-3, with 9 bases that match TRBD2. Germline V gives CDR1 SNHLY, CDR2 FYNNEI. V lost 3 bases and J lost 3; bases outside the gene matches: 10. This CDR3 has 17 residues. CDR3: CASSDPRASGTTDTQYF. CDR3 DNA: TGTGCCAGCAGTGACCCCCGGGCTAGCGGGACTACAGATACGCAGTATTTT.

The chain employs TRBV4-3 and TRBJ2-1, with D perhaps matching TRBD2 (5 bases). Deletions cut 1 base from V and 8 bases from J, with 21 bases between. Germline assignment: CDR1 LGHNA and CDR2 YSLEER. This CDR3 has 17 amino acids. The CDR3 loop reads CASSQAASSLISHEQFF. CDR3 nucleotides: TGCGCCAGCAGCCAAGCGGCGTCTAGCCTTATAAGTCATGAGCAGTTCTTC.

The chain carries TRBV27 and TRBJ2-7; perhaps TRBD2 as D (6 bases). Germline-derived CDR1 and CDR2 are MNHEY and SMNVEV (reference sequence). This CDR3 contains 14 residues. V lost 11 bases, J lost 3 bases, and 20 bases lay in between. The CDR3 DNA reads as TGTGCCGCCGCGGTGGCCGGGGGAAACTACGAGCAGTACTTC. Translated: CAAAVAGGNYEQYF.

V usage is TRBV6-5 and J usage is TRBJ2-5; D ambiguous. There are 14 residues in the CDR3. Trimming took off 6 bases at V and 0 bases at J, with 11 bases between the two ends. CDR1 is MNHEY, CDR2 SVGAGI, per germline. The DNA for the CDR3 is TGTGCCAGCAGCCCCTTGGCGGACCAAGAGACCCAGTACTTC. Translating gives CASSPLADQETQYF.

Worth noting for this clone: This same CDR3 is encoded by further DNA sequences in the sample. CDR3 DNA sequence: TGTGCCAGCAGCTCCTTAAGCTACGAGCAGTACTTC. Translating gives CASSSLSYEQYF. The chain joins TRBV7-9 to TRBJ2-7; D gene unclear. V lost 4 bases to trimming and J lost 3 bases, with 7 bases between them. The V gene's germline CDR1 is SEHNR and CDR2 FQNEAQ (reference sequence). The CDR3 runs to 12 residues.

The rearrangement joins TRBV7-9 to TRBJ1-3; D remains unclear. This CDR3 has 16 amino acids. Looked up from germline, CDR1 is SEHNR and CDR2 is FQNEAQ (reference sequence). V was cut by 5 bases and J by 6 bases, with 20 bases left in between. CDR3 loop: CASSKTPADEENTIYF. For the CDR3, the DNA is TGTGCCAGCAGCAAGACACCTGCCGACGAAGAAAACACCATATATTTT.

The gene calls are TRBV5-6 and TRBJ2-7; D tentatively reads TRBD1 or TRBD2 (5 bases each). V was pared by 0 bases and J by 2 bases, with 15 bases between. The CDR3 runs 16 residues. The germline CDR1 and CDR2 sequences are SGHDT and YYEEEE. The CDR3 reads CASSLGAGTEAYEQYF. The CDR3 region has the DNA TGTGCCAGCAGCTTGGGCGCCGGGACCGAGGCCTACGAGCAGTACTTC.

The rearrangement links TRBV6-1 to TRBJ2-7; the D is unclear. The CDR3 has 15 amino acids. V lost 7 bases, J lost 0 bases, and 16 bases lay in between. The germline CDR1 and CDR2 sequences are MNHNS and SASEGT. CDR3 sequence reads: CASMIGRMSSYEQYF. In nucleotides, the CDR3 is TGTGCCAGCATGATAGGACGGATGAGCTCCTACGAGCAGTACTTC.

The V gene is TRBV5-1, the J gene TRBJ2-7, with 7 bases that match TRBD1. Germline CDR1 is SGHRS and CDR2 is YFSETQ. The CDR3 spans 18 residues. J gave up 3 bases and V 4 bases, and 19 bases lay outside the gene matches. The CDR3 region has the DNA TGCGCCAGCAGCGCGCCCAGCAAGACAGGGTCCCCCGTCTACGAGCAGTACTTC. Encoded protein: CASSAPSKTGSPVYEQYF.

In this sample, this clone turned up once. V is TRBV5-1 and J is TRBJ2-7; D uncertain. Germline values: CDR1 SGHRS, CDR2 YFSETQ. The CDR3 spans 17 residues. V lost 0 bases, J lost 0 bases, and 16 bases lay in between. CDR3 amino acids: CASSLEAGGFDSYEQYF. CDR3 coding DNA: TGCGCCAGCAGCTTGGAGGCCGGTGGTTTTGACTCCTACGAGCAGTACTTC.

This chain joins TRBV10-1 and TRBJ1-5; D is ambiguous. The CDR3 contains 14 residues. Per the germline V gene, CDR1 is WNHNN and CDR2 is SYGVQD (reference sequence). Trimming pared 3 bases from V and 4 bases from J, leaving 10 bases between. CDR3 residues: CASSDRVSNQPQHF. The CDR3 nucleotides read TGCGCCAGCAGTGATCGGGTTTCAAATCAGCCCCAGCATTTT.

This clone appeared once. The chain joins TRBV7-9 to TRBJ2-7; the D gene is possibly TRBD2 (5 bases). Trimming removed 7 bases at V and 2 bases at J, with 18 bases between. CDR3 length: 15 residues. Germline CDR1 and CDR2: SEHNR and FQNEAQ (reference sequence). The CDR3 DNA is TGTGCCAGCATCCCCCTCAACGGGGTGGCCTACGAGCAGTACTTC. Its translation: CASIPLNGVAYEQYF.

The gene calls are TRBV7-9 and TRBJ2-1; D is uncertain. This CDR3 region has 16 residues. The germline V gene encodes CDR1 SEHNR and CDR2 FQNEAQ (reference sequence). Trimming cost V 5 bases and J 4 bases, with 18 bases left between them. CDR3 nucleotides: TGTGCCAGCAGCCTCCCGGACCCCGCGGAATACAATGAGCAGTTCTTC. Amino acids: CASSLPDPAEYNEQFF.

This chain uses TRBV7-9 with TRBJ2-2; TRBD1 agrees at 7 bases. The CDR3 consists of 16 residues. The junction had 6 bases not matched to a gene; V was cut back by 5 bases and J by 0 bases. The germline CDR1 and CDR2 sequences are SEHNR and FQNEAQ (reference sequence). The CDR3 here is CASSHPDRANTGELFF. CDR3 DNA: TGTGCCAGCAGCCACCCCGACAGGGCGAACACCGGGGAGCTGTTTTTT.

This clone has only one observation. The V and J genes are TRBV9 and TRBJ2-1; 11 bases align to TRBD2. This CDR3 is built from 16 residues. The V gene's germline CDR1 is SGDLS and CDR2 YYNGEE. V lost 3 bases, J lost 10 bases, and 12 bases stayed unmatched. CDR3 nucleotide sequence: TGTGCCAGCAGCGCCCTTCTAGCGGGGGGCTCGAGGGAGCAGTTCTTC. It is translated as CASSALLAGGSREQFF. The whole variable domain, filled in from reference TRBV9 and TRBJ2-1, reads DSGVTQTPKHLITATGQRVTLRCSPRSGDLSVYWYQQSLDQGLQFLIQYYNGEERAKGNILERFSAQQFPDLHSELNLSSLELGDSALYFCASSALLAGGSREQFFGPGTRLTVL.